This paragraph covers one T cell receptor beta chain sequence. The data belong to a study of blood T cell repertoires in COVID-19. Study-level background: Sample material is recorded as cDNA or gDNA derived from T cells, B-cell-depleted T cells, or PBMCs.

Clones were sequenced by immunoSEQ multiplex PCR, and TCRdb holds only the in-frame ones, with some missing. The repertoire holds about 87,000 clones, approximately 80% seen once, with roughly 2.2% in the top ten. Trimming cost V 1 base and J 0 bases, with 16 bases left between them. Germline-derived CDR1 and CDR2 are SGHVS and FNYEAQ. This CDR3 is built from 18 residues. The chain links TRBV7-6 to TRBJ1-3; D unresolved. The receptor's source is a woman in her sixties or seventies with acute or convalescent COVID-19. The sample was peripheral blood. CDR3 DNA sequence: TGTGCCAGCAGCTTAGAAAGCGGCGGACGGTACTCTGGAAACACCATATATTTT. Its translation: CASSLESGGRYSGNTIYF.